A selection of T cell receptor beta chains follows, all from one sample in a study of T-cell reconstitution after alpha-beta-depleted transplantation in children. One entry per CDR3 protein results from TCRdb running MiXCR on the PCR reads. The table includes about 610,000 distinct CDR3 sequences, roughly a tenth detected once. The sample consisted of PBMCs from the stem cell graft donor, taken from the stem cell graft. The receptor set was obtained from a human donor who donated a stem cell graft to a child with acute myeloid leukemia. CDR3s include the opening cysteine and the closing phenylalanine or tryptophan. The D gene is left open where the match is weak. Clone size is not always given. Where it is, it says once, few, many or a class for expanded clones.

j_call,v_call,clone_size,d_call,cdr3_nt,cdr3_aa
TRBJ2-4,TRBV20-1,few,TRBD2,TGCAGTGCTAGAGATCCCGGGACTAGCGGTAAAAACATTCAGTACTTC,CSARDPGTSGKNIQYF
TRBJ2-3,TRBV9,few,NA,TGTGCCAGCAGCGATAGTACGGGGTCCCGCACAGATACGCAGTATTTT,CASSDSTGSRTDTQYF
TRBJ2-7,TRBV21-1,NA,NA,TGTGCCAGCAGCAAAGCGCACGGTCTCTCCTACGAGCAGTACTTC,CASSKAHGLSYEQYF
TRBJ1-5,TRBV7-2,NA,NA,TGTGCCAGCAGCATCGACAGCGGCAATCAGCCCCAGCATTTT,CASSIDSGNQPQHF
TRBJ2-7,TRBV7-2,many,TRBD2,TGTGCCAGCAGCTTAGCCCCAGGGACTAGCGGGAGAGGTAACGAGCAGTACTTC,CASSLAPGTSGRGNEQYF
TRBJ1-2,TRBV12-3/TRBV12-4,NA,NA,TGTGCCAGCAGTCTATCCTCAGGTGGCTACACCTTC,CASSLSSGGYTF
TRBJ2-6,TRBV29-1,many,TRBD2,TGCAGCGTACGACTAGCGAGGGTCTCTGGGGCCAACGTCCTGACTTTC,CSVRLARVSGANVLTF
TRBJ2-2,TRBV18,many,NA,TGTGCCAGCTCACCTCCGTGGGACACCGGGGAGCTGTTTTTT,CASSPPWDTGELFF
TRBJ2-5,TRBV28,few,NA,TGTGCCAGCAGGGCCGAAACAGACCAAGAGACCCAGTACTTC,CASRAETDQETQYF
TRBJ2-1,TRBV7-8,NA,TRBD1,TGTGCCAGCAGTCTGGGACAGGGGATATACAATGAGCAGTTCTTC,CASSLGQGIYNEQFF
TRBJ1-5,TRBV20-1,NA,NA,TGCAGTGCTAGAGGAGGAGGATCGTATAGCAATCAGCCCCAGCATTTT,CSARGGGSYSNQPQHF
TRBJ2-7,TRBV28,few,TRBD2,TGTGCCAGCAGTGCCCTTAGGGTTAGCGGGAGGGAACCGGGGTACGACGAGCAGTACTTC,CASSALRVSGREPGYDEQYF
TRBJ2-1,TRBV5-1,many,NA,TGCGCCAGCAGCGATGGCCATGAGCAGTTCTTC,CASSDGHEQFF
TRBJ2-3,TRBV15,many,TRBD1,TGTGCCACCAGCAGAGATGGGTCAGGGGGAGAAGCAGATACGCAGTATTTT,CATSRDGSGGEADTQYF
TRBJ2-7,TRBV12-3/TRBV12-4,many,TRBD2,TGTGCCAGCAGTGCCCCCCTAGCGGCGAGCTCCTACGAGCAGTACTTC,CASSAPLAASSYEQYF
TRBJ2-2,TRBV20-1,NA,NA,TGCAGTGCTAGATCCGGGGGCCCCGGGGAGCTGTTTTTT,CSARSGGPGELFF
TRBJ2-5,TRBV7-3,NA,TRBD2,TGTGCCAGCAGCTTGGGGGGGTACGAGACCCAGTACTTC,CASSLGGYETQYF
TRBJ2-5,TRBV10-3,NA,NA,TGTGCCATCAGTGACTCTCAGGGAATGGAGACCCAGTACTTC,CAISDSQGMETQYF
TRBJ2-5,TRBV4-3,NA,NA,TGCGCCAGCAGCCACGGGCAGCAAGAGACCCAGTACTTC,CASSHGQQETQYF
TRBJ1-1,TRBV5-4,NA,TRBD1,TGTGCCAGGGGACAGGGGGCGAACACTGAAGCTTTCTTT,CARGQGANTEAFF
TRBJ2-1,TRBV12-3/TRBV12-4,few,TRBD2,TGTGCCAGCAGTTTAGGACTAGCGGGAGGGAGGATCAATGAGCAGTTCTTC,CASSLGLAGGRINEQFF
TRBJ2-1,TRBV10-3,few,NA,TGTGCCATCAGTGATGGGGCAGGACCTAATGAGCAGTTCTTC,CAISDGAGPNEQFF
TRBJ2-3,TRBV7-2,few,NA,TGTGCCAGCAGCAACTCCGGGGATACGCAGTATTTT,CASSNSGDTQYF
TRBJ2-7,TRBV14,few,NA,TGTGCCAGCAGCCAACGGACAGCGTACGAGCAGTACTTC,CASSQRTAYEQYF
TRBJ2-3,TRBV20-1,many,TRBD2,TGCAGTGCGACGCTCCTAGCGGGGACCACAGATACGCAGTATTTT,CSATLLAGTTDTQYF
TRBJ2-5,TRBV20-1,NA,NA,TGCAGTGCTAGAGAGGGGGCCCTACCCCAAGAGACCCAGTACTTC,CSAREGALPQETQYF
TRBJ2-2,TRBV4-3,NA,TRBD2,TGCGCCAGCAGCCCGGGACTAGCGGGAAAAGCCGGGGAGCTGTTTTTT,CASSPGLAGKAGELFF
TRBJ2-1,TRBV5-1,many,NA,TGCGCCAGCAGCTTGCAACTCGGCAGGAGCTCCTACAATGAGCAGTTCTTC,CASSLQLGRSSYNEQFF
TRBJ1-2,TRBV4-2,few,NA,TGTGCCAGCAGCCAAAAGGTCCTCCTGTCCGGCTACACCTTC,CASSQKVLLSGYTF
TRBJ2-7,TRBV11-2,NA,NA,TGTGCCAGCAGCTTAGTCAGGGCTCCCTACGAGCAGTACTTC,CASSLVRAPYEQYF
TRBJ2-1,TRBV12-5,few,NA,TGTGCTAGTGGTCGGGGTAGCGTCTATGAGCAGTTCTTC,CASGRGSVYEQFF
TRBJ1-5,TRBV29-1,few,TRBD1,TGCAGCGTTACCGGGACAGGCGTCAATCAGCCCCAGCATTTT,CSVTGTGVNQPQHF
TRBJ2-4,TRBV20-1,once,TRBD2,TGCAGTGCCTCACTAGCGGGAGAGAGATTAGCCAAAAACATTCAGTACTTC,CSASLAGERLAKNIQYF
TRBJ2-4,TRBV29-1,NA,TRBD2,TGCAGCGTTGCCGGGAGGACCAAAAACATTCAGTACTTC,CSVAGRTKNIQYF
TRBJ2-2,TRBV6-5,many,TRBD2,TGTGCCAGCAGTTTTTGGACTAGCCCCACGAACACCGGGGAGCTGTTTTTT,CASSFWTSPTNTGELFF
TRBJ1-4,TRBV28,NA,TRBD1,TGTGCCAGCAGTTGGGGCAGGGGGAGGCCTAATGAAAAACTGTTTTTT,CASSWGRGRPNEKLFF
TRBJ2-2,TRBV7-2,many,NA,TGTGCCAGCAGGAAGGACACCGGGGAGCTGTTTTTT,CASRKDTGELFF
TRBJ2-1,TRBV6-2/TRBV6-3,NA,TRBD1,TGTGCCAGCAGTTACGGGGACAGGGTCAATGAGCAGTTCTTC,CASSYGDRVNEQFF
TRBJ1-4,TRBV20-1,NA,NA,TGCAGTGCTCCAGCAGGACGGGCGGGTGAAAAACTGTTTTTT,CSAPAGRAGEKLFF
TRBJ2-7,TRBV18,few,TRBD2,TGTGCCAGCTCAGAGACTAGCGGCTACGAGCAGTACTTC,CASSETSGYEQYF